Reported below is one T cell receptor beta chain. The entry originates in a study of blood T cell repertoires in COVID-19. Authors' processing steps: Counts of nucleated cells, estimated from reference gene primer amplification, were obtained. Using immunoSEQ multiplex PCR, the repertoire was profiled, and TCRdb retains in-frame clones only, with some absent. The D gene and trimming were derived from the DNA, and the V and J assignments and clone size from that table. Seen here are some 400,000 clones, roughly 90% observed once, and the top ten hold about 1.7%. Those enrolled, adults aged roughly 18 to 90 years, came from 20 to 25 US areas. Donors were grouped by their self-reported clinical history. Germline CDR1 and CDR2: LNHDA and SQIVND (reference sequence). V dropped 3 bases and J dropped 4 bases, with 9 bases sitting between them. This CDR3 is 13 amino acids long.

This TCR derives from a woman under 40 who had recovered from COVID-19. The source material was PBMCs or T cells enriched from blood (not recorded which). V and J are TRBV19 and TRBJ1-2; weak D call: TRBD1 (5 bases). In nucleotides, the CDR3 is TGTGCCAGTAGTATTGACAGATCCTATGGCTACACCTTC. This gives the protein CASSIDRSYGYTF.